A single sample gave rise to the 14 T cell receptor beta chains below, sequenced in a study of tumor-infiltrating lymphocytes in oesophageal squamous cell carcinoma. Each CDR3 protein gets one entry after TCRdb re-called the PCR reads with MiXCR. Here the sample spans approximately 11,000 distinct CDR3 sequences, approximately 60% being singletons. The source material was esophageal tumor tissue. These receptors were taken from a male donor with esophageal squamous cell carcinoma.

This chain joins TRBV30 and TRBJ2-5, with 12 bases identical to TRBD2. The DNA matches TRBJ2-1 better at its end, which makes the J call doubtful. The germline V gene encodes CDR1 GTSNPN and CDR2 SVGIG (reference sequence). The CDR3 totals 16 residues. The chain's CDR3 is CAWSAGLAGPYNEQFF. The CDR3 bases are TGTGCCTGGAGTGCCGGACTAGCGGGACCTTACAATGAGCAGTTCTTC.

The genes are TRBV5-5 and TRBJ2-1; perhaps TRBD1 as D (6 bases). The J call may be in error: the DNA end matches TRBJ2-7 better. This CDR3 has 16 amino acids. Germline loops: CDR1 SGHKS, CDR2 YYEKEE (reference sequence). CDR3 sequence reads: CASSLSPGTHSYEQYF. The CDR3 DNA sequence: TGTGCCAGCAGCTTGTCACCCGGGACACACTCCTACGAGCAGTACTTC.

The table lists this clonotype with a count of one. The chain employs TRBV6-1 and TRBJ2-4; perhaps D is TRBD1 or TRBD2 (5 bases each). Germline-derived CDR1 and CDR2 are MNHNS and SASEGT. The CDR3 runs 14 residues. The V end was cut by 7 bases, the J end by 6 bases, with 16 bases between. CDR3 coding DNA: TGTGCCAGCAACTCTCCCCAGGGACCAAACATTCAGTACTTC. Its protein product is CASNSPQGPNIQYF.

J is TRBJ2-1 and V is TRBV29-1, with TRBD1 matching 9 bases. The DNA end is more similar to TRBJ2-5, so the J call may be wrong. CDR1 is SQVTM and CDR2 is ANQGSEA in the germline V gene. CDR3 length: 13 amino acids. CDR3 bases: TGCAGCGTGACGGACAGGGGAGGAGAGACCCAGTACTTC. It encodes CSVTDRGGETQYF.

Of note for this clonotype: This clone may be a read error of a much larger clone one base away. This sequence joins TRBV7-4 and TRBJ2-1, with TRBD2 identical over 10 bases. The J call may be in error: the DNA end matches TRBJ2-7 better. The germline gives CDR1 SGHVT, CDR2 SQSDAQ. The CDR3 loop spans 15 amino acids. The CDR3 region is CASSRSGRSYNEQYF. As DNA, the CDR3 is TGTGCCAGCAGCCGTAGCGGGAGGTCCTACAATGAGCAGTACTTC.

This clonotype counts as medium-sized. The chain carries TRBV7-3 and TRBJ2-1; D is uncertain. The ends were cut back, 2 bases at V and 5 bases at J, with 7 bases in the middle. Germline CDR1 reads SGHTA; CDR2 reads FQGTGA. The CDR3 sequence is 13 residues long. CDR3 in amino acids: CASSLSVDNEQFF. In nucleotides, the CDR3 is TGTGCCAGCAGCTTATCGGTGGACAATGAGCAGTTCTTC.

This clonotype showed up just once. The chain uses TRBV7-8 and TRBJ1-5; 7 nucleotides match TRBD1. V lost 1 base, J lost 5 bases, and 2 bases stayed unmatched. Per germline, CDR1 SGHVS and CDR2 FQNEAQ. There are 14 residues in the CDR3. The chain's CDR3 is CASSLGQGYQPQHF. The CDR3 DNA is TGTGCCAGCAGCTTAGGACAGGGCTATCAGCCCCAGCATTTT.

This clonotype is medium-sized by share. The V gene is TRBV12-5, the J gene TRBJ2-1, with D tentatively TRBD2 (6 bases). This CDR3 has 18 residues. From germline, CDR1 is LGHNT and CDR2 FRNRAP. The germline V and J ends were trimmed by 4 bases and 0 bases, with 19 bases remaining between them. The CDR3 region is CASGSALADRVSYNEQFF. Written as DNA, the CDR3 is TGTGCTAGTGGTTCCGCCTTAGCGGACCGGGTCTCCTACAATGAGCAGTTCTTC.

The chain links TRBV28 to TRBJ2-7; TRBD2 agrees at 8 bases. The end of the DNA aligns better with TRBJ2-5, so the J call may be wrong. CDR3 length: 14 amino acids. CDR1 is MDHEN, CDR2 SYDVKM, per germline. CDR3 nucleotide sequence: TGTGCCCTTTCCGGTCGGACTAGCCCTGAGACCCAGTACTTC. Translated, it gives CALSGRTSPETQYF.

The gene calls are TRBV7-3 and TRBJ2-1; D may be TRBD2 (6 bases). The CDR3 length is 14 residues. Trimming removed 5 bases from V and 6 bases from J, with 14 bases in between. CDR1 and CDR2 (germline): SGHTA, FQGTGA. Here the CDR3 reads CASSADYFGNEQFF. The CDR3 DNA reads TGTGCCAGCAGCGCGGACTATTTCGGCAATGAGCAGTTCTTC. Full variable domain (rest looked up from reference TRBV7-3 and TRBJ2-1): GAGVSQTPSNKVTEKGKYVELRCDPISGHTALYWYRQSLGQGPEFLIYFQGTGAADDSGLPNDRFFAVRPEGSVSTLKIQRTERGDSAVYLCASSADYFGNEQFFGPGTRLTVL.

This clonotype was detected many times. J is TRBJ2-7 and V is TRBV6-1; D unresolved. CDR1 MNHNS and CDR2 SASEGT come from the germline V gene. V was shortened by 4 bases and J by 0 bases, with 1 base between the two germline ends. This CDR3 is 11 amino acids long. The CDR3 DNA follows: TGTGCCAGCAGTGCCTCCTACGAGCAGTACTTC. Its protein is CASSASYEQYF.

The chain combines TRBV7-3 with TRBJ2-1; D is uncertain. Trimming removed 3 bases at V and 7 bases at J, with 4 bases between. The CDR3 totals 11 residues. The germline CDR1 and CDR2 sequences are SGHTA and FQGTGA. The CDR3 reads CASSFGNEQFF. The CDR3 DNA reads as TGTGCCAGCAGCTTCGGAAATGAGCAGTTCTTC.

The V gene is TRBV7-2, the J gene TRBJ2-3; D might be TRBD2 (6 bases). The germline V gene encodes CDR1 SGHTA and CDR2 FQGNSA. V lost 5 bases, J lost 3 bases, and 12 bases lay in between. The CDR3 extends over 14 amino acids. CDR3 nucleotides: TGTGCCAGCAGCCAAAACGGGAGAACAGATACGCAGTATTTT. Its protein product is CASSQNGRTDTQYF.

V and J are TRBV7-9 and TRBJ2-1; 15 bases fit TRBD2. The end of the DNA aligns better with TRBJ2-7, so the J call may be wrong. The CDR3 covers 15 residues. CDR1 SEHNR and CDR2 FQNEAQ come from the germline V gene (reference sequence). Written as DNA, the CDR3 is TGTGCCAGCAGCTGGGGACTAGCGGGGGGCTACGAGCAGTACTTC. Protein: CASSWGLAGGYEQYF.